A single sample gave rise to the 21 T cell receptor beta chains below, sequenced in a study of shared clonotypes between healthy human individuals. TCRdb's copy holds only in-frame clones and misses some; the assay was immunoSEQ multiplex PCR. The sample includes some 1,600,000 clones, approximately 98% of them seen just once. What was sequenced was naive CD4+ T cells sorted from blood. The sample's subset: CD45RA+ positively selected. These receptors all stem from a man aged 25-45 years in good health.

This clone came up once. This chain links TRBV18 with TRBJ2-7; 8 nucleotides agree with TRBD1. The V gene's germline CDR1 is KGHSH and CDR2 LQKENI. J was trimmed by 4 bases and V by 8 bases; bases with no gene match: 13. This CDR3 has 15 amino acids. CDR3 sequence: CASASGGTGLYEQYF. CDR3 nucleotide sequence: TGTGCCAGCGCGTCCGGCGGGACAGGCTTATACGAGCAGTACTTC. Drawing the rest from reference TRBV18 and TRBJ2-7, the complete variable domain is NAGVMQNPRHLVRRRGQEARLRCSPMKGHSHVYWYRQLPEEGLKFMVYLQKENIIDESGMPKERFSAEFPKEGPSILRIQQVVRGDSAAYFCASASGGTGLYEQYFGPGTRLTVT.

This chain joins TRBV28 and TRBJ1-2, with D unclear. Trimming stripped 5 bases from V and 8 bases from J, with 15 bases between. Looked up from germline, CDR1 is MDHEN and CDR2 is SYDVKM. CDR3 length: 13 residues. The CDR3 nucleotides read TGTGCCAGCAGTCCCGGGTTGGGGAGAGGCTACACCTTC. It encodes CASSPGLGRGYTF.

This chain connects TRBV11-2 to TRBJ1-3, with unresolved D. The CDR3 extends over 15 amino acids. CDR1 is SGHAT, CDR2 FQNNGV, per germline. V was trimmed by 2 bases and J by 4 bases, leaving 12 bases between them. The CDR3 loop reads CASSLWTKLGNTIYF. The DNA for the CDR3 is TGTGCCAGCAGCTTATGGACGAAACTCGGAAACACCATATATTTT.

Notes on this clone: Other DNA variants within this sample encode the same CDR3. The rearrangement links TRBV19 to TRBJ1-4, with D hard to call. CDR1 is LNHDA, CDR2 SQIVND, per germline (reference sequence). V was shortened by 2 bases and J by 6 bases, with 4 bases between the two germline ends. The CDR3 length is 12 residues. The CDR3 spells CASSIRDEKLFF. The CDR3 DNA reads as TGTGCCAGTAGTATAAGGGATGAAAAACTGTTTTTT.

V gene TRBV5-1 combines with J gene TRBJ1-1, with TRBD1 identical over 8 bases. The CDR3 runs 14 residues. Trimming took 5 bases from V and 1 from J; bases not matched to a gene: 4. The germline gives CDR1 SGHRS, CDR2 YFSETQ. The DNA for the CDR3 is TGCGCCAGCAGAGCCCAGGGGGCGAACACTGAAGCTTTCTTT. Translation: CASRAQGANTEAFF.

This clone was found once. The chain couples TRBV2 to TRBJ1-5; tentative D call: TRBD1 (5 bases). CDR1 is SNHLY and CDR2 is FYNNEI in the germline V gene. The CDR3 contains 15 residues. Trimming cost V 7 bases and J 1 base, with 14 bases left between them. The CDR3 bases are TGTGCCAGCAACCTGGACACGGCCAGCAATCAGCCCCAGCATTTT. Amino acid sequence: CASNLDTASNQPQHF.

About this clone itself: The same CDR3 also results from other DNA sequences found in this sample. This chain connects TRBV5-1 to TRBJ1-2; maybe TRBD1 (6 bases). Germline V gene sequence: CDR1 SGHRS, CDR2 YFSETQ. This CDR3 comprises 13 residues. V gave up 3 bases and J gave up 4 bases, with 10 bases separating them. CDR3: CASSSTGIYGYTF. CDR3 DNA sequence: TGCGCCAGCAGCTCAACAGGGATCTATGGCTACACCTTC.

This clone occurred once. The rearrangement links TRBV11-3 to TRBJ2-1, with 14 positions matching TRBD2. CDR3 length: 18 amino acids. With V trimmed by 4 bases and J by 9 bases, 14 bases remained unmatched. The V gene's germline CDR1 is SGHNT and CDR2 YENEEA. CDR3 DNA: TGTGCCAGCAGCTGGGGGCCACCCGGACTAGCGGGAGGAGCTGAGCAGTTCTTC. It specifies CASSWGPPGLAGGAEQFF.

V gene TRBV27 combines with J gene TRBJ2-1, with TRBD2 matching over 13 bases. The ends lost 5 bases at V and 8 bases at J; junction bases unmatched: 12. The CDR3 contains 17 residues. Per the germline V gene, CDR1 is MNHEY and CDR2 is SMNVEV (reference sequence). The CDR3 is CASSPKGTSGIFYEQFF. The CDR3 DNA reads as TGTGCCAGCAGTCCAAAGGGGACTAGCGGGATTTTTTATGAGCAGTTCTTC.

This clone was found once. The chain employs TRBV7-9 and TRBJ1-3; tentative D call: TRBD1 (5 bases). V was shortened by 5 bases and J by 6 bases, with 8 bases between the two germline ends. The CDR3 is made up of 12 amino acids. CDR1 SEHNR and CDR2 FQNEAQ come from the germline V gene (reference sequence). The CDR3 protein is CASSPTENTIYF. Written as DNA, the CDR3 is TGTGCCAGCAGCCCGACAGAAAACACCATATATTTT.

This clone was picked up one time. This chain uses TRBV5-1 with TRBJ2-1; perhaps TRBD2 as D (5 bases). The CDR3 is 15 amino acids. Germline V CDR1 and CDR2: SGHRS, YFSETQ. V lost 2 bases and J lost 1, with 10 bases in between. The CDR3: CASSFQQRSYNEQFF. The DNA of the CDR3 is TGCGCCAGCAGCTTTCAACAGCGGTCCTACAATGAGCAGTTCTTC.

The CDR3 loop reads CASSQDQGWSADTQYF. The CDR3 DNA follows: TGCGCCAGCAGCCAAGATCAGGGCTGGAGCGCAGATACGCAGTATTTT. This chain uses TRBV4-3 with TRBJ2-3, with D possibly matching TRBD1 (5 bases). Germline V CDR1 and CDR2: LGHNA, YSLEER. The CDR3 is made up of 16 amino acids. V shed 0 bases and J shed 4 bases, with 14 bases lying between them.

The rearrangement joins TRBV7-2 to TRBJ2-3; TRBD2 matches at 8 bases. Germline V gene lookup returns CDR1 SGHTA and CDR2 FQGNSA. The CDR3 sequence is 15 residues long. J gave up 0 bases and V 5 bases, and 4 bases lay outside the gene matches. CDR3 loop: CASSKTSGSTDTQYF. In DNA form, the CDR3 reads TGTGCCAGCAGCAAAACTAGCGGCAGCACAGATACGCAGTATTTT.

The chain employs TRBV9 and TRBJ2-1, with D possibly TRBD2 on 5 matching bases. The CDR3 totals 16 residues. Germline CDR1 and CDR2: SGDLS and YYNGEE. Trimming removed 4 bases at V and 3 bases at J, with 17 bases between. The DNA of the CDR3 is TGTGCCAGCAGCCCCCCGGCAGCGGTGGACTACAATGAGCAGTTCTTC. Its translation is CASSPPAAVDYNEQFF.

The V gene is TRBV7-3, the J gene TRBJ2-7, with 10 bases matching TRBD2. CDR3 length equals 13 residues. Per germline, CDR1 SGHTA and CDR2 FQGTGA. Unmatched junction bases numbered 5, after V lost 3 bases and J lost 9 bases. The CDR3 sequence: CASSLASGGRQYF. The CDR3 nucleotides are TGTGCCAGCAGCTTGGCTAGCGGGGGACGGCAGTACTTC.

This chain joins TRBV2 and TRBJ1-5; D call uncertain. Germline V gives CDR1 SNHLY, CDR2 FYNNEI. The CDR3 has 14 amino acids. With 3 bases removed from V and 3 bases from J, the gap between germline ends came to 9 bases. CDR3 in amino acids: CASSDLRFNQPQHF. In nucleotides, the CDR3 is TGTGCCAGCAGTGATCTCCGGTTCAATCAGCCCCAGCATTTT. Supplemented by reference TRBV2 and TRBJ1-5, the full variable domain reads EPEVTQTPSHQVTQMGQEVILRCVPISNHLYFYWYRQILGQKVEFLVSFYNNEISEKSEIFDDQFSVERPDGSNFTLKIRSTKLEDSAMYFCASSDLRFNQPQHFGDGTRLSIL.

V usage is TRBV25-1 and J usage is TRBJ1-5; D is ambiguous. From germline, CDR1 is MGHDK and CDR2 SYGVNS. This CDR3 comprises 17 residues. V was pared by 5 bases and J by 3 bases, with 20 bases between. The chain's CDR3 is CASSSTRGAISNQPQHF. The CDR3, as DNA: TGTGCCAGCAGTTCGACCCGGGGTGCAATCTCCAATCAGCCCCAGCATTTT.

This clone was counted once. Other DNA sequences in the same sample also yield this CDR3. J is TRBJ2-7 and V is TRBV11-2; 7 bases map to TRBD1. CDR1 and CDR2 from the germline V gene are SGHAT and FQNNGV. CDR3 length: 14 residues. V lost 0 bases to trimming and J lost 4 bases; unmatched junction nucleotides: 3. The DNA for the CDR3 is TGTGCCAGCAGCTTAGAGACAGGGTCTTACGAGCAGTACTTC. Its translation: CASSLETGSYEQYF.

This clone is a singleton in its sample. This sample also contains other DNA sequences that code for the same CDR3. The V gene is TRBV19, the J gene TRBJ1-1; no clear D gene. In germline, CDR1 is LNHDA, CDR2 SQIVND (reference sequence). This CDR3 contains 12 residues. Trimming shortened V by 3 bases and J by 3 bases, and 5 bases separated the two germline ends. CDR3 loop: CASSISYTEAFF. CDR3 DNA sequence: TGTGCCAGTAGTATTTCGTACACTGAAGCTTTCTTT.

The chain recombines TRBV12-2 with TRBJ2-7; TRBD1, the table's D call, lacks a check against the DNA. TRBV12-2 is an annotated pseudogene. The CDR3 has 15 amino acids. The CDR3 region is CASRISRDSDYEQYF. The DNA of the CDR3 is TGTGCAAGTCGCATTAGTCGGGACAGTGACTACGAGCAGTACTTC.

As regards this clone: Other DNA sequences in the same sample also yield this CDR3. V usage is TRBV5-1 and J usage is TRBJ1-4; TRBD1 aligns across 9 bases. Germline CDR1 reads SGHRS; CDR2 reads YFSETQ. V was pared by 5 bases and J by 5 bases, with 4 bases of the junction left unmatched. The CDR3 runs 14 residues. CDR3 nucleotide sequence: TGCGCCAGCAGACCCGGGACAGGGAATGAAAAACTGTTTTTT. It encodes CASRPGTGNEKLFF.